The rows below give T cell receptor beta chains drawn from one sample of a study of T cells in Graves' hyperthyroidism and ophthalmopathy. TCRdb re-called the multiplex PCR reads with MiXCR, one entry per CDR3 protein. The sample shows roughly 800,000 distinct CDR3 sequences, about two fifths of them seen only once. Source material: blood. The receptors originated from a man younger than 30 with Graves' hyperthyroidism. Both conserved end residues are trimmed from each CDR3.

CDR3aa,j_gene,v_gene
ASTYVGSTETQY,TRBJ2-5,TRBV6-5
ASSHRGQNYEQY,TRBJ2-7,TRBV2
ASSVGPGGQDEQY,NA,TRBV9
ASSFGTGEHSPLH,TRBJ1-6,TRBV7-3
SAPSGGRETQY,TRBJ2-5,TRBV20-1
ASSFVGASTEAF,TRBJ1-1,TRBV7-9
ASSLSGFRNSPLH,TRBJ1-6,TRBV5-6
ASIPSIGRAGELF,TRBJ2-2,TRBV2
SADSGKGFNQPQH,TRBJ1-5,TRBV20-1
ASSFYTGAEQY,TRBJ2-7,TRBV7-2
SDSCRSLYGYT,TRBJ1-2,TRBV29-1
ATHLDPSFDTIY,TRBJ1-3,TRBV6-1
SAISQGGRLTNEKLF,TRBJ1-4,TRBV20-1
ASLRSGGRGETQY,TRBJ2-5,TRBV25-1
SARGPAGGREQY,TRBJ2-7,TRBV20-1
ASSSFWGGMNTEAF,TRBJ1-1,TRBV2
AASAGYEQY,TRBJ2-7,TRBV10-3
AIVTSGANVLT,TRBJ2-6,TRBV2
ASSKTGSTYEQY,TRBJ2-7,TRBV7-9
ASSYSDSSTNEKLF,TRBJ1-4,TRBV6-9
ASSFLPGENYEQY,TRBJ2-7,TRBV5-1
ASSPGSSVPYEQY,TRBJ2-7,TRBV4-1
ASSFWTSGYEQY,TRBJ2-7,TRBV7-2
ASSLESGGGWTEAF,TRBJ1-1,TRBV11-2
ASSAYREDTEAF,TRBJ1-1,TRBV7-9
ASSPDRGQVQY,TRBJ2-7,TRBV10-3
SASEGANTEAF,TRBJ1-1,TRBV20-1
ASSLVVRQPQH,TRBJ1-5,TRBV7-8
SAPDYSNQPQH,TRBJ1-5,TRBV20-1
ASSRGQGYGNTIY,TRBJ1-3,TRBV2
SAQGASGVFDQETQY,TRBJ2-5,TRBV20-1